This T cell receptor (beta chain) was sequenced during a study of blood T cells in healthy people across ages. The CDR3 loop spans 14 amino acids. V lost 4 bases, J lost 11 bases, and 10 bases stayed unmatched. Germline CDR1 SGDLS, CDR2 YYNGEE. This clonotype was seen just once. The antigen is undetermined. Alongside a J-beta primer mix, a sample-barcoded 5' primer served in a second PCR lasting roughly 7 to 12 cycles. TCRdb fed the 5' RACE reads into MiXCR, producing one record per CDR3 protein. Altogether about 1,000,000 distinct CDR3 sequences are present, around 43% being singletons, with the ten largest covering under 20%. Study-wide results and limits: Researchers judged that diversity estimates from one million T cells fell short of true values. A roughly linear fall in TCR beta diversity per million T cells was seen with increasing age.

The sequenced material came from blood. V and J are TRBV9 and TRBJ2-5; the match to TRBD2 covers 11 bases. The sequence was obtained from a woman aged 60-75 years in good health. CDR3 DNA sequence: TGTGCCAGCAGCATCGGACTAGCGGGCCATGAGCAGTACTTC. The encoded protein is CASSIGLAGHEQYF. The full variable domain, completed using reference TRBV9 and TRBJ2-5, is DSGVTQTPKHLITATGQRVTLRCSPRSGDLSVYWYQQSLDQGLQFLIQYYNGEERAKGNILERFSAQQFPDLHSELNLSSLELGDSALYFCASSIGLAGHEQYFGPGTRLLVL.